This T cell receptor beta chain derives from a study of shared T cell receptors in the human thymus. Data came from immunoSEQ multiplex PCR; TCRdb stores just in-frame clones and leaves some out. The table has approximately 730,000 clones, approximately 83% seen once. Trimming shortened V by 5 bases and J by 1 base, and 11 bases separated the two germline ends. Germline lookup yields CDR1 SGHAT and CDR2 FQNNGV. The CDR3 totals 14 residues. This sample was shared with a second study, whose subject was human thymus T cells. From that paper: During corrective heart surgery, resections were taken, and the thymus tissue came from them. Related work found strong thymic repertoire overlap between unrelated individuals.

This sequence originates from a girl under three years old with a congenital heart defect. V gene TRBV11-2 combines with J gene TRBJ1-1; no reliable D call. Sequenced sample: thymocytes. As DNA, the CDR3 is TGTGCCAGCAGCCAAATCATGAGGAACACTGAAGCTTTCTTT. The encoded protein is CASSQIMRNTEAFF.